This is a list of T cell receptor beta chains from one sample in a study of radiation and T cells in renal cell carcinoma. Clones were read by immunoSEQ multiplex PCR, and TCRdb kept only the in-frame ones, dropping some. Of around 180,000 clones in the sample, about 88% were seen once. The sample here was blood, taken from a patient whose treatment included radiotherapy and nephrectomy. Source of these receptors: a woman aged 45-65 years with renal cell carcinoma. Each CDR3 is given with its conserved first and last residue. The D gene is left open where the match is weak. Not all rows give a size; the values are once, few, many and, for expanded clones, a class.

TRBV4-3	TRBD2	once	TRBJ2-3	TGCGCCAGCAGCCAAGATTCTTTACAGCGGGGCTTCACAGATACGCAGTATTTT	CASSQDSLQRGFTDTQYF
TRBV10-3	NA	NA	TRBJ2-4	TGTGCCATCAGTGCCGAGGGGGGCTTTTCCAAAAACATTCAGTACTTC	CAISAEGGFSKNIQYF
TRBV14	NA	NA	TRBJ1-6	TGTGCCAGCAGCCAAGATGGTATCAGGGCTGGCTCACCCCTCCACTTT	CASSQDGIRAGSPLHF
TRBV2	TRBD1	NA	TRBJ1-1	TGTGCCAGCAGTGAATGGACAGGGGGGGATTTGGGTGAAGCTTTCTTT	CASSEWTGGDLGEAFF
TRBV9	TRBD2	NA	TRBJ2-1	TGTGCCAGCAGCCCCCGGGGGACTAGCGATGAGCAGTTCTTC	CASSPRGTSDEQFF
TRBV7-2	NA	once	TRBJ2-3	TGTGCCAGCAGCTTAACAGCAAGCACAGATACGCAGTATTTT	CASSLTASTDTQYF
TRBV23-1	NA	NA	TRBJ2-7	TGCGCCAGCAGTCAATCCCCCTTGGGAACCCAGGGGTACCGAATGAGGGACGAGCAGTACTTC	CASSQSPLGTQGYRMRDEQYF
TRBV19	NA	NA	TRBJ1-5	TGTGCCAGTAGTAGCTTAAGAGGGGCGGGACTAAATCAGCCCCAGCATTTT	CASSSLRGAGLNQPQHF
TRBV4-1	TRBD1	NA	TRBJ1-4	TGCGCCAGCAGCGCACGGGGACAGCGAAATGAAAAACTGTTTTTT	CASSARGQRNEKLFF
TRBV14	NA	NA	TRBJ1-3	TGTGCCAGCAGCCAGGCGAGGATCTCTGGAAACACCATATATTTT	CASSQARISGNTIYF
TRBV20-1	NA	NA	TRBJ2-4	TGCAGTGCCTACTCAGCCATTCAGTACTTC	CSAYSAIQYF
TRBV6-5	NA	many	TRBJ2-7	TGTGCCAGCAGAGACCCTACAGAAACGACCTACGAGCAGTACTTC	CASRDPTETTYEQYF
TRBV6-5	NA	NA	TRBJ1-3	TGTGCCAGCAGTTACAGCAGACCGAACTCTGGAAACACCATATATTTT	CASSYSRPNSGNTIYF
TRBV30	NA	few	TRBJ1-1	TGTGCCTGGAGTGTACGGGGCGAAGCTTTCTTT	CAWSVRGEAFF
TRBV6-5	NA	NA	TRBJ1-2	TGTGCCAGCAGTCCGGGGGGTCGTCCTAACTATGGCTACACCTTC	CASSPGGRPNYGYTF
TRBV5-1	NA	NA	TRBJ1-4	TGCGCCAGCAGCTTGGGAGCTACTAATGAAAAACTGTTTTTT	CASSLGATNEKLFF
TRBV2	TRBD1	NA	TRBJ2-5	TGTGCCAGCAGGCGACAGGGGGCCCTATGGGAGACCCAGTACTTC	CASRRQGALWETQYF
TRBV29-1	NA	NA	TRBJ2-7	TGCAGCGTTGGCCCTCAGGGATACGAGCAGTACTTC	CSVGPQGYEQYF